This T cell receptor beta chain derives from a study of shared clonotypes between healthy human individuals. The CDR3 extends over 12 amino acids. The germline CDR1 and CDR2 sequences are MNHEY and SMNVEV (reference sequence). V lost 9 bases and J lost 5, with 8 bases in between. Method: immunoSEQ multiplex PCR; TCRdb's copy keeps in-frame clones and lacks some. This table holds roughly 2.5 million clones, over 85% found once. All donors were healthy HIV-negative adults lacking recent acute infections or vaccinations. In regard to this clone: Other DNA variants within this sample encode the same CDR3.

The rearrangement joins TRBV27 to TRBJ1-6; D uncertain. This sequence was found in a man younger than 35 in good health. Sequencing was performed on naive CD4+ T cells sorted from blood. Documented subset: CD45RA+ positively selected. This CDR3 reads CASRGNNSPLHF. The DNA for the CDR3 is TGTGCCAGTCGGGGAAATAATTCACCCCTCCACTTT.